These 14 T cell receptor beta chains originate from one sample sequenced in a study of blood T cells in healthy people across ages. Through a sample-barcoded 5' primer and a J-beta primer mix, a second PCR was run for about 6 to 12 cycles. One entry per CDR3 protein, called by TCRdb with MiXCR from the 5' RACE reads. Among 850,000 to 1,000,000 distinct CDR3 sequences, roughly 51% were seen once, and the ten largest hold 20% to 25%. Sequencing was carried out using blood. The source of these receptors is a woman aged 60-75 years in good health.

This chain connects TRBV20-1 to TRBJ2-5; 16 bases match TRBD2. CDR1 and CDR2 from the germline V gene are DFQATT and SNEGSKA (reference sequence). After removal of 6 bases from V and 5 bases from J, the junction contained 9 bases not matched to a gene. The CDR3 loop spans 16 amino acids. This CDR3 reads CSASGLAGGPSETQYF. Here the CDR3 DNA reads TGCAGTGCATCGGGACTAGCGGGAGGGCCTTCGGAGACCCAGTACTTC.

This chain uses TRBV6-5 with TRBJ1-6; the D gene is possibly TRBD1 (6 bases). The CDR3 is 15 amino acids. V was trimmed by 6 bases and J by 7 bases, leaving 16 bases between them. Germline V gene lookup returns CDR1 MNHEY and CDR2 SVGAGI. Written as DNA, the CDR3 is TGTGCCAGCAGCTACAAAGGGGGGACCAATTCACCCCTCCACTTT. Protein sequence: CASSYKGGTNSPLHF.

The CDR3: CASSVTGDQPQHF. The CDR3 DNA sequence: TGTGCCAGCAGTGTCACAGGGGATCAGCCCCAGCATTTT. The V and J genes are TRBV6-4 and TRBJ1-5; TRBD1 aligns across 7 bases. V shed 4 bases and J 5 bases; nucleotides not matched to a gene: 2. Germline CDR1 reads MRHNA; CDR2 reads SNTAGT. The CDR3 totals 13 residues.

The V and J genes are TRBV7-9 and TRBJ2-1; TRBD2 matches 10 bases. The germline CDR1 and CDR2 sequences are SEHNR and FQNEAQ (reference sequence). The length of the CDR3 is 16 residues. The ends lost 7 bases at V and 5 bases at J; junction bases unmatched: 11. CDR3 coding DNA: TGTGCCAGCACCCCAGCGGGAGGGAGGTTGAACAATGAGCAGTTCTTC. This codes for CASTPAGGRLNNEQFF. Drawing the rest from reference TRBV7-9 and TRBJ2-1, the complete variable domain is DTGVSQNPRHKITKRGQNVTFRCDPISEHNRLYWYRQTLGQGPEFLTYFQNEAQLEKSRLLSDRFSAERPKGSFSTLEIQRTEQGDSAMYLCASTPAGGRLNNEQFFGPGTRLTVL.

The chain employs TRBV6-5 and TRBJ2-6; weak D call: TRBD2 (5 bases). Germline assignment: CDR1 MNHEY and CDR2 SVGAGI. The CDR3 extends over 15 amino acids. V dropped 6 bases and J dropped 4 bases, with 13 bases sitting between them. This CDR3 is CASSPYGGGANVLTF. The DNA for the CDR3 is TGTGCCAGCAGCCCATACGGAGGAGGGGCCAACGTCCTGACTTTC.

This chain connects TRBV4-2 to TRBJ2-2, with TRBD2 identical over 10 bases. Germline-derived CDR1 and CDR2 are LGHNA and YNFKEQ. Trimming took 6 bases from V and 0 from J; bases not matched to a gene: 4. The CDR3 totals 16 residues. In nucleotides, the CDR3 is TGTGCCAGCAGTACCCTAGCGGGAGCGAACACCGGGGAGCTGTTTTTT. It codes for CASSTLAGANTGELFF.

This clonotype was detected a few times. In DNA, the CDR3 is TGCAGCGTTGTAGGGGGGGACAGGGGAAAATACAATGAGCAGTTCTTC. Protein sequence: CSVVGGDRGKYNEQFF. J is TRBJ2-1 and V is TRBV29-1; 10 bases map to TRBD1. This CDR3 is built from 16 residues. The ends lost 4 bases at V and 4 bases at J; junction bases unmatched: 10. The germline V gene encodes CDR1 SQVTM and CDR2 ANQGSEA.

In its sample, this clonotype was seen a few times. The rearrangement links TRBV6-5 to TRBJ2-7; D gene ambiguous. The length of the CDR3 is 15 residues. CDR1 is MNHEY and CDR2 is SVGAGI in the germline V gene. Trimming stripped 0 bases from V and 1 base from J, with 10 bases between. The CDR3 nucleotides read TGTGCCAGCAGTTACTCGACGGCGGCATCCTACGAGCAGTACTTC. Its protein is CASSYSTAASYEQYF.

The rearrangement joins TRBV3-1 to TRBJ2-1; the D gene is possibly TRBD2 (5 bases). The V gene lost 0 bases and the J gene lost 7 bases, with 13 bases spanning the gap. CDR3 size: 15 residues. CDR1 is LGHDT, CDR2 YNNKEL, per germline (reference sequence). The CDR3 sequence: CASSQDVRVGNEQFF. The CDR3 DNA reads TGTGCCAGCAGCCAAGATGTGAGGGTGGGTAATGAGCAGTTCTTC.

The sample holds many counts of this clonotype. V usage is TRBV20-1 and J usage is TRBJ2-1; no definite D call. The CDR3 is 12 residues long. Deletions cut 3 bases from V and 4 bases from J, with 7 bases between. CDR1 and CDR2 from the germline V gene are DFQATT and SNEGSKA (reference sequence). The CDR3: CSASGPYNEQFF. The CDR3 nucleotides read TGCAGTGCTAGCGGACCGTACAATGAGCAGTTCTTC.

CDR3 in amino acids: CASSPLRMTTDTQYF. For the CDR3, the DNA is TGTGCCAGCAGCCCTTTGCGAATGACCACAGATACGCAGTATTTT. This chain joins TRBV14 and TRBJ2-3; D call uncertain. V was clipped by 4 bases and J by 2 bases, with 13 bases between them. Germline CDR1 reads SGHDN; CDR2 reads FVKESK. The CDR3 is 15 residues long.

The V and J genes are TRBV28 and TRBJ2-7; TRBD1 matches 8 bases. The CDR3 sequence is 16 residues long. Germline CDR1 reads MDHEN; CDR2 reads SYDVKM. Trimming removed 4 bases from V and 0 bases from J; junction bases left unmatched: 8. The DNA of the CDR3 is TGTGCCAGCAGTTACCTGGGACAGGAGAGCTCCTACGAGCAGTACTTC. The encoded protein is CASSYLGQESSYEQYF. The full variable domain, completed using reference TRBV28 and TRBJ2-7, is DVKVTQSSRYLVKRTGEKVFLECVQDMDHENMFWYRQDPGLGLRLIYFSYDVKMKEKGDIPEGYSVSREKKERFSLILESASTNQTSMYLCASSYLGQESSYEQYFGPGTRLTVT.

The V and J genes are TRBV6-1 and TRBJ1-4, with 7 positions matching TRBD1. Germline assignment: CDR1 MNHNS and CDR2 SASEGT. Trimming at V came to 1 base and at J to 15 bases, leaving 11 bases not matched to a gene. The CDR3 spans 14 residues. CDR3: CASSEGRGRLDLFF. CDR3 nucleotide sequence: TGTGCCAGCAGTGAAGGGAGGGGGCGGTTGGATTTGTTTTTT.

Regarding this clonotype: Sequence at one end of the junction differs from germline and may be a read error. This rearrangement joins TRBV5-4 to TRBJ2-3; D remains ambiguous. Germline assignment: CDR1 SGHNT and CDR2 YYREEE (reference sequence). This CDR3 has 15 residues. Written as DNA, the CDR3 is TGTACCAGCAGCTCACGGAAGGGCACTGCCGAAACGCAGTATTTT. Its protein product is CTSSSRKGTAETQYF.